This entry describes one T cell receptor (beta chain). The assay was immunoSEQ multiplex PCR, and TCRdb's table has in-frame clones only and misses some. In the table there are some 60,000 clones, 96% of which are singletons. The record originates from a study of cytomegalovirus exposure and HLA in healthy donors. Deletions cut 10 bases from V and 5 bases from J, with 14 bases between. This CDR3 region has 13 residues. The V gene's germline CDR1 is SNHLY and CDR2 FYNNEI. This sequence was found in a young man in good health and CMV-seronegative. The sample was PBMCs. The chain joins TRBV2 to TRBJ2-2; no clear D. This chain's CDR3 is CAIATLFTGELFF. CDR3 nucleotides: TGTGCCATAGCTACGTTGTTTACCGGGGAGCTGTTTTTT.